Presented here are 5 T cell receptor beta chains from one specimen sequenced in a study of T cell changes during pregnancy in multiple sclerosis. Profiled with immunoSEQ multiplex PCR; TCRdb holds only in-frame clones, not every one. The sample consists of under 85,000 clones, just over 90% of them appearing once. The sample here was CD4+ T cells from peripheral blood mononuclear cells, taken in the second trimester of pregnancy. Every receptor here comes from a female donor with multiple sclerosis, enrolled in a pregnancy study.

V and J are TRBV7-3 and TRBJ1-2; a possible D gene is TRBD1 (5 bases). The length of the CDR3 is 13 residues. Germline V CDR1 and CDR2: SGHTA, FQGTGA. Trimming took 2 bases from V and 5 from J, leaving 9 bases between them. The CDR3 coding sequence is TGTGCCAGCAGCTTAGGGTCAGGGTATGGCTACACCTTC. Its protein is CASSLGSGYGYTF.

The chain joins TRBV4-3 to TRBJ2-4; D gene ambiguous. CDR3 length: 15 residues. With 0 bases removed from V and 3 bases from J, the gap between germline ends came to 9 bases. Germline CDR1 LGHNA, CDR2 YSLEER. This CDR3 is CASSQDNTGKNIQYF. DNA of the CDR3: TGCGCCAGCAGCCAAGATAACACGGGCAAAAACATTCAGTACTTC.

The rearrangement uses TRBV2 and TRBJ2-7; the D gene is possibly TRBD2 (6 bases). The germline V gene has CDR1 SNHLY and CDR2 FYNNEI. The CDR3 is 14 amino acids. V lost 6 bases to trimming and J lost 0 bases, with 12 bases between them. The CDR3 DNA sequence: TGTGCCAGCAGCGGGGACTCCTACTCCTACGAGCAGTACTTC. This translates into CASSGDSYSYEQYF.

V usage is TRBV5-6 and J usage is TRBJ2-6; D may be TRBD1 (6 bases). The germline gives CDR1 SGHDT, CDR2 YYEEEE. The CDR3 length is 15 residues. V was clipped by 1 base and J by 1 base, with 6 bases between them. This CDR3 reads CASSLRGSGANVLTF. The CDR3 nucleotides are TGTGCCAGCAGCTTGAGGGGGTCTGGGGCCAACGTCCTGACTTTC.

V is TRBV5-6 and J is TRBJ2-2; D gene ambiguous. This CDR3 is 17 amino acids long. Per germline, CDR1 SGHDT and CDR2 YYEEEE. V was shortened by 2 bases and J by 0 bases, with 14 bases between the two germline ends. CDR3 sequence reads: CASSLYGGGANTGELFF. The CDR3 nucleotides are TGTGCCAGCAGCTTATACGGTGGCGGCGCGAACACCGGGGAGCTGTTTTTT.